The sequence of this TCR beta chain was determined in a study of T cell clonality in common variable immunodeficiency. Overall study findings and caveats: Reportedly, TCR beta sequences from common variable immunodeficiency showed fewer deletions and N-nucleotide insertions.

The CDR3 length is 19 residues. Germline CDR1 SGHRS, CDR2 YFSETQ. The trim removed 4 bases at V and 0 bases at J, leaving 8 bases unmatched. Points on this clone: Its target is not known. The read stops 3 residues short of the end of the CDR3; the missing end is completed from the germline J gene.

The repertoire was sequenced with immunoSEQ multiplex PCR; TCRdb's copy has only in-frame clones and lacks some. The sample holds 15,000 to 16,000 clones. The sequenced sample was peripheral blood mononuclear cells. V and J are TRBV5-1 and TRBJ2-4; TRBD2 matches 15 bases. The receptor's source is a human donor with common variable immunodeficiency. CDR3: CASSHGLAGGMLAKNIQYF. CDR3 DNA, as far as it was read: TGCGCCAGCAGCCATGGACTAGCGGGAGGGATGCTAGCCAAAAACATT.